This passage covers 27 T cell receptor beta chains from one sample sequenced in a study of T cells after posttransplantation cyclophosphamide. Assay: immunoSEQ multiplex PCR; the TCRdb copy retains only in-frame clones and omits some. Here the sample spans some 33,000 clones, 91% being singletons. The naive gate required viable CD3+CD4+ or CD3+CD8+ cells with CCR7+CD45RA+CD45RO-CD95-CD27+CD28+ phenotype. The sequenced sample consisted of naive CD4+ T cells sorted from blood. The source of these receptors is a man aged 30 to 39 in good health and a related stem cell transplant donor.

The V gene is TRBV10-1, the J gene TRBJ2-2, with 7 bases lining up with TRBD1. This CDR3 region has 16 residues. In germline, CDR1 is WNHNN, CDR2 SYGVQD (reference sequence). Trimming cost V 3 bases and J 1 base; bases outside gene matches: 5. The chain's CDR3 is CASSDQTGRNTGELFF. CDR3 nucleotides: TGCGCCAGCAGTGACCAGACAGGGCGGAACACCGGGGAGCTGTTTTTT.

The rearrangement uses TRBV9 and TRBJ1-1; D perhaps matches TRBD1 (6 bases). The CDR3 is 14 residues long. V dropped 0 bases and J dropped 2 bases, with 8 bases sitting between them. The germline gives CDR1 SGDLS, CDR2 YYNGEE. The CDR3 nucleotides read TGTGCCAGCAGCGTAGCAGGGGCCAACACTGAAGCTTTCTTT. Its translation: CASSVAGANTEAFF.

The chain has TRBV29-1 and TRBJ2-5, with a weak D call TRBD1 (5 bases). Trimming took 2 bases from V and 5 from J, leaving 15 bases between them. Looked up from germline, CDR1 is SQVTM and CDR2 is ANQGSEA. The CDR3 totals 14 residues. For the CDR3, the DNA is TGCAGCGTTGAAAAGCGAGACAGTAGGGAGACCCAGTACTTC. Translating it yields CSVEKRDSRETQYF.

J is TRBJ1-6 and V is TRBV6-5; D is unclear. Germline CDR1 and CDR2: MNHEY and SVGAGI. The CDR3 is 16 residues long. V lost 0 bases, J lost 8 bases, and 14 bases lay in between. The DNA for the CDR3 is TGTGCCAGCAGTTACTCACTCATGCCGGCGGATTCACCCCTCCACTTT. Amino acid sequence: CASSYSLMPADSPLHF.

The CDR3 sequence is CASSLDRAYNSPLHF. The CDR3 bases are TGCGCCAGCAGCTTGGACAGGGCTTATAATTCACCCCTCCACTTT. The chain combines TRBV5-1 with TRBJ1-6, with D perhaps matching TRBD1 (6 bases). In germline, CDR1 is SGHRS, CDR2 YFSETQ. The CDR3 spans 15 residues. V was clipped by 0 bases and J by 4 bases, with 8 bases between them.

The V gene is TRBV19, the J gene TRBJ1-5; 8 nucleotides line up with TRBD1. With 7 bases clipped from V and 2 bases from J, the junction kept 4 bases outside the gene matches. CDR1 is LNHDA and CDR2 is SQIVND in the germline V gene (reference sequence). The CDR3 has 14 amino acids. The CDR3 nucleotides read TGTGCCAGTAACCCGACAGGGGGCAATCAGCCCCAGCATTTT. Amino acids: CASNPTGGNQPQHF.

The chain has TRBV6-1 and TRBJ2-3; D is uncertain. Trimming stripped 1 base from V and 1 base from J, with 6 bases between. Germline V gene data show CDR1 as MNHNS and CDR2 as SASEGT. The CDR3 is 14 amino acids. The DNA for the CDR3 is TGTGCCAGCAGTGAAGTCGTAGGCACAGATACGCAGTATTTT. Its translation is CASSEVVGTDTQYF.

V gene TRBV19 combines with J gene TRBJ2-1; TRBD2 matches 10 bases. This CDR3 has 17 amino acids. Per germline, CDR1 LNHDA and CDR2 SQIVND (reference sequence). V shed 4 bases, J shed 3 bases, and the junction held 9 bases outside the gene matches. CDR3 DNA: TGTGCCAGTAGTAGGCTAGCGGGGGCTCCCTTCTACAATGAGCAGTTCTTC. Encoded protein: CASSRLAGAPFYNEQFF. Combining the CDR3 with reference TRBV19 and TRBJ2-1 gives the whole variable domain DGGITQSPKYLFRKEGQNVTLSCEQNLNHDAMYWYRQDPGQGLRLIYYSQIVNDFQKGDIAEGYSVSREKKESFPLTVTSAQKNPTAFYLCASSRLAGAPFYNEQFFGPGTRLTVL.

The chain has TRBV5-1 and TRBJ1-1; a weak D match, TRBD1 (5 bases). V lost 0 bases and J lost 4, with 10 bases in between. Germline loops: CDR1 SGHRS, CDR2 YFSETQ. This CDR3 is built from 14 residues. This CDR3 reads CASSLERGGTEAFF. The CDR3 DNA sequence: TGCGCCAGCAGCTTGGAGAGGGGAGGCACTGAAGCTTTCTTT.

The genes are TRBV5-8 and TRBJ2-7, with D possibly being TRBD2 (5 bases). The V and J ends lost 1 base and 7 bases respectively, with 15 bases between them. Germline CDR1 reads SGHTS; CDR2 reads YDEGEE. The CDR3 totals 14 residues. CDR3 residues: CASSLLLARGEQYF. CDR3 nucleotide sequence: TGTGCCAGCAGCTTGCTTCTAGCCCGTGGAGAGCAGTACTTC.

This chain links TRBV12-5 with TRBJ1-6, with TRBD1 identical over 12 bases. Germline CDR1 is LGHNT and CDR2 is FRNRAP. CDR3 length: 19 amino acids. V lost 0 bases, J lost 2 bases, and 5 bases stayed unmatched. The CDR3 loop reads CASGLVGTGGATYNSPLHF. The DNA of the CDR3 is TGTGCTAGTGGTTTGGTAGGGACAGGGGGCGCAACCTATAATTCACCCCTCCACTTT.

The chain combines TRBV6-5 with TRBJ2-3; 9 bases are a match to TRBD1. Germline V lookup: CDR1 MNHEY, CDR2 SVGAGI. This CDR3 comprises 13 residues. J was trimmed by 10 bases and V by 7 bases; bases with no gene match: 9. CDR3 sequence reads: CASTKSGTGSQYF. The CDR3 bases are TGTGCCAGCACCAAATCCGGGACAGGGTCGCAGTATTTT.

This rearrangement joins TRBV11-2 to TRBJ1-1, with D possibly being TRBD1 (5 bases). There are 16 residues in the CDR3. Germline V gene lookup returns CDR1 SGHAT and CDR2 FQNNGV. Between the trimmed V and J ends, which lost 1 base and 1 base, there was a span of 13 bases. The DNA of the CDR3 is TGTGCCAGCAGCTTAGTTAGGGGCAGGCAGAACACTGAAGCTTTCTTT. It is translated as CASSLVRGRQNTEAFF.

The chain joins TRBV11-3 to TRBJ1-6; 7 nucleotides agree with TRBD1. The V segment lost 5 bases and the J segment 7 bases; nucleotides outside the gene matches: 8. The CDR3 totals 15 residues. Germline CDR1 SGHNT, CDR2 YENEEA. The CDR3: CASSQTGQANSPLHF. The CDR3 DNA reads TGTGCCAGCAGCCAAACCGGACAGGCAAATTCACCCCTCCACTTT.

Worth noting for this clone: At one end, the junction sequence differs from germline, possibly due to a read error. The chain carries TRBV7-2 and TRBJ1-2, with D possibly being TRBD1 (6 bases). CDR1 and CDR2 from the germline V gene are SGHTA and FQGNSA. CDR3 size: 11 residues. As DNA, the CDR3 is TGTGCCAGCAGCTTGGACAGCTCCCGGTTCTTC. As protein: CASSLDSSRFF.

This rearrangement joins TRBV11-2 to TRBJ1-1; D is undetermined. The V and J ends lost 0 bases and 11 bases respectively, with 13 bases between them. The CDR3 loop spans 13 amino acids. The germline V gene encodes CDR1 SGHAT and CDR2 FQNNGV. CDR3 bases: TGTGCCAGCAGCTTAGAACGGTTCGGCGGGGCTTTCTTT. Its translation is CASSLERFGGAFF.

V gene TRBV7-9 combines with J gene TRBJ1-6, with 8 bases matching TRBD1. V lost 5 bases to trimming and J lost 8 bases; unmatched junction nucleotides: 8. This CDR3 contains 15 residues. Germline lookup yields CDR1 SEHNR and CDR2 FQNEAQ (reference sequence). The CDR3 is CASSKDRAADSPLHF. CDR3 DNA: TGTGCCAGCAGCAAGGACAGGGCGGCGGATTCACCCCTCCACTTT.

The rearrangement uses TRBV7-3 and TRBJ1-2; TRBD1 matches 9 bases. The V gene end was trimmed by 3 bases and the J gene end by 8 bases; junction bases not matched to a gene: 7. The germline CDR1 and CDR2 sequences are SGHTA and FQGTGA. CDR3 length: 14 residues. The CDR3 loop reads CASSLGQGTGGYTF. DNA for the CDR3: TGTGCCAGCAGCTTGGGACAGGGCACGGGCGGCTACACCTTC.

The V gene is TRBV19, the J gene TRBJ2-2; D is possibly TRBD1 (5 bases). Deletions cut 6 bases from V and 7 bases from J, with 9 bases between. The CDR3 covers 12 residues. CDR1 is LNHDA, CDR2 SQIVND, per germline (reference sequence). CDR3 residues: CASSSRVGELFF. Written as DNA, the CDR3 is TGTGCCAGTAGCTCCAGGGTCGGGGAGCTGTTTTTT.

CDR3 loop: CSVEQGASHLAKNIQYF. In DNA form, the CDR3 reads TGCAGCGTTGAACAGGGGGCTTCACACCTAGCCAAAAACATTCAGTACTTC. V and J are TRBV29-1 and TRBJ2-4; 8 positions agree with TRBD1. Germline lookup yields CDR1 SQVTM and CDR2 ANQGSEA. The CDR3 contains 17 residues. The junction had 9 bases not matched to a gene; V was cut back by 2 bases and J by 0 bases.

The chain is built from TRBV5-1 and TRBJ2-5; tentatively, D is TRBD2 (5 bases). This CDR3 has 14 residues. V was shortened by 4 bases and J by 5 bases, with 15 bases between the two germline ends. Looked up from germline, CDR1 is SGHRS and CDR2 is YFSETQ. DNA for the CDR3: TGCGCCAGCAGCCCTGGTGGTCAGCGGGAGACCCAGTACTTC. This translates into CASSPGGQRETQYF.

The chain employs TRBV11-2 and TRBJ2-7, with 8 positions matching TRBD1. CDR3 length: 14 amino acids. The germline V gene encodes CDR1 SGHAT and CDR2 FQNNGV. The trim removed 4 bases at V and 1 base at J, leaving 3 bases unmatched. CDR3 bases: TGTGCCAGCAGCTATTGGACAGGGTCCTACGAGCAGTACTTC. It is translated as CASSYWTGSYEQYF.

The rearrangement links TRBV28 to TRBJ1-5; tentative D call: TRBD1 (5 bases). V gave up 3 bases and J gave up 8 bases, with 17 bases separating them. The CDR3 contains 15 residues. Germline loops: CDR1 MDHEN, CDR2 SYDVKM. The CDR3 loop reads CASSLKGLGIEPQHF. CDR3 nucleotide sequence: TGTGCCAGCAGTTTGAAGGGGCTGGGAATAGAGCCCCAGCATTTT.

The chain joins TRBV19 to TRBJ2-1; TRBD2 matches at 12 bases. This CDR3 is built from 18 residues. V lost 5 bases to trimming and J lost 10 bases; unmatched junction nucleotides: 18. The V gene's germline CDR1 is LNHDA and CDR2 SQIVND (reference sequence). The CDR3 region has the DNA TGTGCCAGTAGTCCCGGACTAGCGGGGTCCTTGTTCAAGTTGGAGCAGTTCTTC. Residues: CASSPGLAGSLFKLEQFF.

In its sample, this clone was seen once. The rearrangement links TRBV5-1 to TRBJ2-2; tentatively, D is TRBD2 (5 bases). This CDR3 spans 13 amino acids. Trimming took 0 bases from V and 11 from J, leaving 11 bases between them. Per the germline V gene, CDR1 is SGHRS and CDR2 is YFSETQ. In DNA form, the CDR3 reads TGCGCCAGCAGCTTGGCGCAACGGGATGAGCTGTTTTTT. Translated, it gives CASSLAQRDELFF.

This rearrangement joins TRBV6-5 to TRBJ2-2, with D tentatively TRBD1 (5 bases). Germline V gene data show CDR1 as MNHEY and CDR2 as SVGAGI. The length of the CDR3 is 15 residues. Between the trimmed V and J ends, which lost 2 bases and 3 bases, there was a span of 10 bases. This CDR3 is CASSYTGFYTGELFF. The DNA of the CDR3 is TGTGCCAGCAGTTACACAGGTTTCTACACCGGGGAGCTGTTTTTT.

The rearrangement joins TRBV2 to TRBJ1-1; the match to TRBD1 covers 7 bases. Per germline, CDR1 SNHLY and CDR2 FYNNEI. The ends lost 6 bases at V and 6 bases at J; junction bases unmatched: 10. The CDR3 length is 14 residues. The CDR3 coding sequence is TGTGCCAGCAGGAAGGAGGGGGCTGGGGCTGAAGCTTTCTTT. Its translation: CASRKEGAGAEAFF.